The 18 T cell receptor beta chains reported below all come from one sample, sequenced in a study of early T cells in non-severe SARS-CoV-2 infection. TCRdb reprocessed the 5' RACE reads with MiXCR, giving one entry per CDR3 protein. Of approximately 70,000 distinct CDR3 sequences listed, less than 15% are singletons. The sequencing sample was made of whole blood. The receptors were sampled from an adult who was a healthcare worker with PCR-confirmed SARS-CoV-2 infection or an uninfected control (not recorded which).

This clonotype was seen more than once but under ten times. The chain carries TRBV7-3 and TRBJ1-1; no clear D. The CDR3 is made up of 13 amino acids. Germline lookup yields CDR1 SGHTA and CDR2 FQGTGA. V lost 4 bases and J lost 1, with 7 bases in between. CDR3 amino acids: CASSWETNTEAFF. CDR3 nucleotides: TGTGCCAGCAGCTGGGAAACGAACACTGAAGCTTTCTTT.

In this sample, this clonotype turned up many times. V is TRBV5-1 and J is TRBJ2-2; 7 bases are shared with TRBD1. After removal of 5 bases from V and 7 bases from J, the junction contained 11 bases not matched to a gene. The germline V gene encodes CDR1 SGHRS and CDR2 YFSETQ. This CDR3 contains 15 residues. In nucleotides, the CDR3 is TGCGCCAGCAGGGATCTTACAGGGGACAACGGGGAGCTGTTTTTT. It encodes CASRDLTGDNGELFF.

This clonotype was recorded many times. The rearrangement joins TRBV4-1 to TRBJ2-7; a possible D gene is TRBD1 (6 bases). The CDR3 totals 15 residues. Between the trimmed V and J ends, which lost 4 bases and 2 bases, there was a span of 15 bases. Per germline, CDR1 MGHRA and CDR2 YSYEKL. The CDR3 region has the DNA TGCGCCAGCAGCCCGACGGACAGTAGGACCTACGAGCAGTACTTC. Encoded protein: CASSPTDSRTYEQYF.

This clonotype was recorded at least ten times. The chain couples TRBV11-2 to TRBJ1-4; possibly TRBD1 for D (5 bases). The CDR3 extends over 14 amino acids. From germline, CDR1 is SGHAT and CDR2 FQNNGV. V shed 2 bases and J shed 5 bases, with 9 bases lying between them. The chain's CDR3 is CASSLPGTNEKLFF. In DNA form, the CDR3 reads TGTGCCAGCAGCTTACCGGGGACCAATGAAAAACTGTTTTTT.

This clonotype has ten or more counts. The chain is built from TRBV12-3 or TRBV12-4 and TRBJ2-6; D possibly corresponds to TRBD1 (6 bases). The V gene lost 6 bases and the J gene lost 3 bases, with 9 bases spanning the gap. The CDR3 sequence is 14 residues long. CDR3 DNA: TGTGCCAGCAGAACGACAGGTGGGGCCAACGTCCTGACTTTC. This translates into CASRTTGGANVLTF.

This clonotype was seen ten or more times. The chain has TRBV4-2 and TRBJ2-6, with 7 bases aligning to TRBD2. Germline V gene sequence: CDR1 LGHNA, CDR2 YNFKEQ. After removal of 0 bases from V and 1 base from J, the junction contained 12 bases not matched to a gene. The length of the CDR3 is 20 residues. The CDR3 DNA follows: TGTGCCAGCAGCCAAGATGTCCAGCGGGGCATAGGATCTGGGGCCAACGTCCTGACTTTC. Its protein is CASSQDVQRGIGSGANVLTF.

This clonotype was observed many times. The V call is TRBV5-1, the J call TRBJ1-1; D might be TRBD1 (5 bases). With 4 bases removed from V and 3 bases from J, the gap between germline ends came to 16 bases. Per germline, CDR1 SGHRS and CDR2 YFSETQ. CDR3 length: 15 residues. The CDR3 loop is CASSQTGRRDTEAFF. CDR3 nucleotides: TGCGCCAGCAGCCAAACAGGAAGGAGGGACACTGAAGCTTTCTTT.

J is TRBJ2-3 and V is TRBV27, with a tentative D call TRBD2 (6 bases). Germline CDR1 and CDR2: MNHEY and SMNVEV (reference sequence). The CDR3 has 15 residues. V was cut by 6 bases and J by 6 bases, with 19 bases left in between. The CDR3 DNA reads TGTGCCAGCAGAGCGGGTCGCGGGCTGGTGGATACGCAGTATTTT. Translating it yields CASRAGRGLVDTQYF.

This clonotype was seen at least ten times. This chain links TRBV9 with TRBJ1-2, with D possibly being TRBD1 (5 bases). The CDR3 runs 15 residues. Trimming took 4 bases from V and 1 from J, leaving 14 bases between them. CDR1 is SGDLS and CDR2 is YYNGEE in the germline V gene. The CDR3 coding sequence is TGTGCCAGCAGCCTAGGGGACGGAGTTAACTATGGCTACACCTTC. Its protein is CASSLGDGVNYGYTF.

This clonotype was seen a few times. The chain recombines TRBV6-1 with TRBJ2-3; the D is unclear. This CDR3 comprises 13 residues. Trimming removed 6 bases from V and 1 base from J, with 8 bases in between. CDR1 is MNHNS, CDR2 SASEGT, per germline. This CDR3 reads CASSPRGTDTQYF. CDR3 DNA: TGTGCCAGCAGCCCCCGGGGCACAGATACGCAGTATTTT.

This clonotype has just a few counts. The chain links TRBV6-2 or TRBV6-3 to TRBJ2-3; unclear D gene. Germline CDR1 and CDR2: MNHEY and SVGEGT. The CDR3 loop spans 11 amino acids. With 8 bases removed from V and 4 bases from J, the gap between germline ends came to 7 bases. In nucleotides, the CDR3 is TGTGCCAGCGGAAGACCAGATACGCAGTATTTT. It specifies CASGRPDTQYF.

The V gene is TRBV29-1, the J gene TRBJ2-5; tentative D call: TRBD2 (5 bases). The CDR3 length is 11 residues. Trimming took 6 bases from V and 3 from J, leaving 8 bases between them. Per germline, CDR1 SQVTM and CDR2 ANQGSEA. The CDR3 loop reads CSVIGEETQYF. The CDR3 bases are TGCAGCGTAATCGGGGAAGAGACCCAGTACTTC.

The chain recombines TRBV29-1 with TRBJ2-5; D perhaps matches TRBD1 (7 bases). Germline CDR1 is SQVTM and CDR2 is ANQGSEA. Trimming took off 6 bases at V and 4 bases at J, with 12 bases between the two ends. This CDR3 spans 12 amino acids. The CDR3 is CSVDQGGETQYF. The CDR3 coding sequence is TGCAGCGTCGACCAGGGGGGAGAGACCCAGTACTTC.

The chain recombines TRBV5-8 with TRBJ2-2, with no clear D. V was shortened by 3 bases and J by 4 bases, with 13 bases between the two germline ends. Germline loops: CDR1 SGHTS, CDR2 YDEGEE. This CDR3 region has 15 residues. CDR3 DNA: TGTGCCAGCAGCTCAGGCCCCCCCCTCACCGGGGAGCTGTTTTTT. Encoded protein: CASSSGPPLTGELFF.

The chain couples TRBV6-1 to TRBJ1-1, with a weak D call TRBD1 (5 bases). The germline V and J ends were trimmed by 3 bases and 3 bases, with 8 bases remaining between them. CDR3 length equals 13 residues. Germline lookup yields CDR1 MNHNS and CDR2 SASEGT. The CDR3 nucleotides read TGTGCCAGCAGTGACGGGGGAGACACTGAAGCTTTCTTT. Its translation: CASSDGGDTEAFF.

The chain has TRBV2 and TRBJ1-2; the match to TRBD1 covers 7 bases. The CDR3 is 13 residues long. V lost 5 bases and J lost 9; bases outside the gene matches: 9. Looked up from germline, CDR1 is SNHLY and CDR2 is FYNNEI. This chain's CDR3 is CASSTTTGLSYTF. The CDR3 DNA reads as TGTGCCAGCAGTACCACGACAGGGTTGAGCTACACCTTC. The entire variable domain, with the rest obtained from reference TRBV2 and TRBJ1-2, is as follows: EPEVTQTPSHQVTQMGQEVILRCVPISNHLYFYWYRQILGQKVEFLVSFYNNEISEKSEIFDDQFSVERPDGSNFTLKIRSTKLEDSAMYFCASSTTTGLSYTFGSGTRLTVV.

This clonotype showed up many times. The rearrangement links TRBV3-1 to TRBJ2-1; no firm D call. Trimming pared 2 bases from V and 6 bases from J, leaving 8 bases between. The CDR3 spans 13 residues. CDR1 and CDR2 from the germline V gene are LGHDT and YNNKEL (reference sequence). The CDR3 region is CASSQSKLNEQFF. CDR3 sequence (DNA): TGTGCCAGCAGCCAAAGTAAGCTCAATGAGCAGTTCTTC.

Concerning this clonotype: A much larger clonotype is one base distant, so this may be a read error. The limits of the CDR3 on the DNA are not certain, so only TCRdb's listed CDR3 is given. V usage is TRBV10-3 and J usage is TRBJ1-2; TRBD1 was called by the table and not checked on the DNA. The CDR3 extends over 15 residues, inclusive of both ends. CDR1 is ENHRY and CDR2 is SYGVKD in the germline V gene. The CDR3 here is CAISSGQGLSYGYTF.